Shown below are 25 T cell receptor beta chains from a single sample sequenced in a study of T-cell memory formation after mild COVID-19. TCRdb passed the 5' RACE reads through MiXCR, listing each CDR3 protein once. Of about 450,000 distinct CDR3 sequences listed, more than 20% are singletons. The sequenced material came from PBMCs or a T cell subset sorted from them (not recorded which). The source of these receptors is an adult woman who had mild COVID-19 (a few samples of this study predate the infection). Cell type and time point are not known.

V and J are TRBV7-3 and TRBJ2-1; 11 nucleotides align to TRBD1. The CDR3 sequence is 17 residues long. Per germline, CDR1 SGHTA and CDR2 FQGTGA. V shed 5 bases and J 0 bases; nucleotides not matched to a gene: 6. CDR3 in DNA: TGTGCCAGCAGCCCCCGGGGACAGGGGGGCTCCTACAATGAGCAGTTCTTC. The encoded protein is CASSPRGQGGSYNEQFF.

This chain uses TRBV12-3 or TRBV12-4 with TRBJ2-5, with TRBD2 matching over 10 bases. CDR3 length: 16 residues. V trimming: 5 bases; J trimming: 1 base; junction bases outside the gene matches: 7. The CDR3 region is CASSPRTSGLQETQYF. The CDR3 DNA reads as TGTGCCAGCAGTCCCAGGACTAGCGGCCTCCAAGAGACCCAGTACTTC.

This clonotype was counted between two and nine times. The genes are TRBV3-1 and TRBJ2-2; D not certain. The CDR3 totals 14 residues. V shed 0 bases and J shed 5 bases, with 7 bases lying between them. Germline-derived CDR1 and CDR2 are LGHDT and YNNKEL (reference sequence). The CDR3 DNA reads TGTGCCAGCAGCCAAGACCTTCCGACCGGGGAGCTGTTTTTT. It is translated as CASSQDLPTGELFF.

CDR3 in DNA: TGTGCCAGCAGCTTTTATCGGACTCGCACAGATACGCAGTATTTT. Amino acids: CASSFYRTRTDTQYF. The genes are TRBV7-8 and TRBJ2-3; TRBD2 might be the D (5 bases). Per germline, CDR1 SGHVS and CDR2 FQNEAQ. Trimming left V 3 bases short and J 1 base short, with 11 bases between. CDR3 length equals 15 residues.

In its sample, this clonotype was seen many times. The rearrangement uses TRBV6-2 or TRBV6-3 and TRBJ1-1; 7 bases agree with TRBD1. CDR1 and CDR2 from the germline V gene are MNHEY and SVGEGT. CDR3 size: 13 residues. V trimming: 5 bases; J trimming: 2 bases; junction bases outside the gene matches: 2. CDR3 coding DNA: TGTGCCAGCAGTGGGACAGTCAACACTGAAGCTTTCTTT. This translates into CASSGTVNTEAFF.

A single count supports this clonotype. The chain joins TRBV7-2 to TRBJ2-1; 7 bases line up with TRBD2. CDR1 and CDR2 (germline): SGHTA, FQGNSA. Losses at the gene ends were 5 bases for V and 8 bases for J; bases not matched to a gene: 18. This CDR3 region has 17 residues. The CDR3: CASSKRWTSRHTYEQFF. The CDR3 DNA reads as TGTGCCAGCAGCAAACGATGGACTAGTAGGCACACATATGAGCAGTTCTTC.

This clonotype showed up just a few times. The rearrangement uses TRBV11-2 and TRBJ2-3; no definite D call. The V and J ends lost 4 bases and 0 bases respectively, with 20 bases between them. The germline V gene has CDR1 SGHAT and CDR2 FQNNGV. This CDR3 spans 18 amino acids. The CDR3 loop is CASSSASGVIPSTDTQYF. CDR3 DNA sequence: TGTGCCAGCAGCTCAGCGAGTGGAGTCATTCCTAGCACAGATACGCAGTATTTT.

The CDR3 DNA follows: TGTGCCTGGAGCCCCGACAGGGCTGGGGGTGAAAAACTGTTTTTT. This codes for CAWSPDRAGGEKLFF. This chain joins TRBV30 and TRBJ1-4, with 7 bases identical to TRBD1. Germline CDR1 is GTSNPN and CDR2 is SVGIG (reference sequence). The V segment lost 3 bases and the J segment 7 bases; nucleotides outside the gene matches: 11. This CDR3 region has 15 residues.

This clonotype has a count of ten or more. The CDR3: CASSSSVSNEQFF. Here the CDR3 DNA reads TGTGCCAGCAGTTCCTCAGTGAGTAATGAGCAGTTCTTC. This chain connects TRBV12-3 or TRBV12-4 to TRBJ2-1; D ambiguous. This CDR3 spans 13 amino acids. Trimming pared 4 bases from V and 7 bases from J, leaving 11 bases between.

For the CDR3, the DNA is TGCAGTGCTAGAGTTTTGGCTAGCGGGGACTCGGAGACCCAGTACTTC. Translation gives CSARVLASGDSETQYF. V is TRBV20-1 and J is TRBJ2-5; TRBD2 aligns across 9 bases. CDR3 size: 16 residues. Germline lookup yields CDR1 DFQATT and CDR2 SNEGSKA (reference sequence). Trimming at V came to 1 base and at J to 5 bases, leaving 11 bases not matched to a gene.

The sample holds a few counts of this clonotype. The V and J genes are TRBV24-1 and TRBJ2-3; TRBD1 agrees at 11 bases. V dropped 5 bases and J dropped 2; count of bases not matched to a gene: 11. The CDR3 runs to 18 residues. Germline CDR1 reads KGHDR; CDR2 reads SFDVKD. Here the CDR3 reads CATSASDGGQGDTDTQYF. CDR3 bases: TGTGCCACCAGTGCCTCGGACGGGGGACAGGGGGACACAGATACGCAGTATTTT.

This clonotype was counted between two and nine times. This chain connects TRBV12-3 or TRBV12-4 to TRBJ1-1, with D perhaps matching TRBD1 (5 bases). The length of the CDR3 is 13 residues. V lost 5 bases to trimming and J lost 4 bases, with 11 bases between them. CDR3 protein: CASSGGEGTEAFF. DNA for the CDR3: TGTGCCAGCAGTGGAGGGGAGGGCACTGAAGCTTTCTTT.

This chain uses TRBV6-5 with TRBJ2-4; the D gene is possibly TRBD2 (6 bases). Looked up from germline, CDR1 is MNHEY and CDR2 is SVGAGI. V shed 6 bases and J shed 8 bases, with 14 bases lying between them. This CDR3 has 13 residues. The CDR3 DNA is TGTGCCAGCAGCCCCCACCGCGGGGACATTCAGTACTTC. Residues: CASSPHRGDIQYF.

This rearrangement joins TRBV7-9 to TRBJ2-5; tentatively, D is TRBD1 or TRBD2 (7 bases each). Trimming took 2 bases from V and 4 from J, leaving 17 bases between them. The CDR3 length is 16 residues. Germline CDR1 and CDR2: SEHNR and FQNEAQ (reference sequence). Written as DNA, the CDR3 is TGTGCCAGCAGCTTAAAGCTAGCGGCAGGGGGAGAGACCCAGTACTTC. This gives the protein CASSLKLAAGGETQYF.

The table lists this clonotype with a few counts. V and J are TRBV5-1 and TRBJ2-6, with 8 bases that match TRBD1. CDR1 is SGHRS and CDR2 is YFSETQ in the germline V gene. The CDR3 contains 17 residues. J lost 0 bases, V lost 0 bases, and 2 bases had no gene match. CDR3 in DNA: TGCGCCAGCAGCTTGGAGACAGGGGCCTCTGGGGCCAACGTCCTGACTTTC. As protein: CASSLETGASGANVLTF.

The chain has TRBV19 and TRBJ2-2, with a possible D match to TRBD1 (6 bases). Trimming removed 7 bases at V and 5 bases at J, with 14 bases between. Germline V lookup: CDR1 LNHDA, CDR2 SQIVND (reference sequence). The CDR3 has 14 amino acids. This CDR3 is CASKRGQGTGELFF. The CDR3 region has the DNA TGTGCCAGTAAGAGGGGCCAGGGGACCGGGGAGCTGTTTTTT.

This clonotype was picked up many times. The chain is built from TRBV5-5 and TRBJ1-5; D uncertain. Trimming cost V 0 bases and J 1 base, with 11 bases left between them. The CDR3 runs 16 residues. Germline V gives CDR1 SGHKS, CDR2 YYEKEE (reference sequence). CDR3 coding DNA: TGTGCCAGCAGCTTGGGAGGGAGCGGGAGCAATCAGCCCCAGCATTTT. It specifies CASSLGGSGSNQPQHF.

This clonotype showed up just a few times. V and J are TRBV6-6 and TRBJ2-4, with D maybe TRBD1 (6 bases). Germline CDR1 is MNHNY and CDR2 is SVGAGI (reference sequence). The CDR3 sequence is 14 residues long. Deletions cut 3 bases from V and 6 bases from J, with 12 bases between. The CDR3, as DNA: TGTGCCAGCAGTTATCGGCAGGGGCGAAACATTCAGTACTTC. This gives the protein CASSYRQGRNIQYF.

The rearrangement uses TRBV12-3 or TRBV12-4 and TRBJ2-5; 14 bases map to TRBD2. With V trimmed by 4 bases and J by 5 bases, 9 bases remained unmatched. The length of the CDR3 is 17 residues. CDR3 in DNA: TGTGCCAGCAGTTCAGGACTAGCGGGGGGAGGCTGGGAGACCCAGTACTTC. Its protein is CASSSGLAGGGWETQYF.

V usage is TRBV27 and J usage is TRBJ1-5; D is perhaps TRBD1 (5 bases). This CDR3 region has 12 residues. V was cut by 5 bases and J by 9 bases, with 11 bases left in between. Germline loops: CDR1 MNHEY, CDR2 SMNVEV (reference sequence). The CDR3 coding sequence is TGTGCCAGCAGTCCAGGGACGTCGCCCCAGCATTTT. Its protein product is CASSPGTSPQHF.

The chain links TRBV5-1 to TRBJ2-7; 8 bases are a match to TRBD1. V trimming: 4 bases; J trimming: 5 bases; junction bases outside the gene matches: 11. From germline, CDR1 is SGHRS and CDR2 YFSETQ. The CDR3 has 15 amino acids. Here the CDR3 reads CASSPGRGLRDEQYF. As DNA, the CDR3 is TGCGCCAGCAGCCCCGGCAGGGGGCTTAGGGACGAGCAGTACTTC.

The chain has TRBV5-5 and TRBJ1-1, with D perhaps TRBD1 (5 bases). Looked up from germline, CDR1 is SGHKS and CDR2 is YYEKEE (reference sequence). This CDR3 spans 13 amino acids. Trimming pared 4 bases from V and 4 bases from J, leaving 11 bases between. CDR3 sequence reads: CASSGDFFTEAFF. The CDR3 DNA reads as TGTGCCAGCAGCGGGGACTTCTTCACTGAAGCTTTCTTT.

Only a few counts were recorded for this clonotype. The chain is built from TRBV11-2 and TRBJ2-1; D could derive from TRBD1 or TRBD2 (5 bases each). Looked up from germline, CDR1 is SGHAT and CDR2 is FQNNGV. Trimming pared 5 bases from V and 8 bases from J, leaving 13 bases between. This CDR3 is built from 13 residues. The CDR3 DNA reads as TGTGCCAGCAGCCCGGGACCTCCTGATGAGCAGTTCTTC. It is translated as CASSPGPPDEQFF.

This clonotype was counted at least ten times. This sequence joins TRBV2 and TRBJ2-1; TRBD2 might be the D (6 bases). With 0 bases removed from V and 4 bases from J, the gap between germline ends came to 7 bases. The CDR3 extends over 14 amino acids. CDR1 is SNHLY, CDR2 FYNNEI, per germline. CDR3 sequence reads: CASSEASGYNEQFF. CDR3 bases: TGTGCCAGCAGTGAAGCTAGCGGTTACAATGAGCAGTTCTTC. Full variable domain (remainder filled in from reference TRBV2 and TRBJ2-1): EPEVTQTPSHQVTQMGQEVILRCVPISNHLYFYWYRQILGQKVEFLVSFYNNEISEKSEIFDDQFSVERPDGSNFTLKIRSTKLEDSAMYFCASSEASGYNEQFFGPGTRLTVL.

This chain joins TRBV19 and TRBJ1-5; 11 bases fit TRBD1. V gave up 6 bases and J gave up 1 base; unmatched junction bases: 5. Germline V gene data show CDR1 as LNHDA and CDR2 as SQIVND (reference sequence). The CDR3 is 16 amino acids. The CDR3 DNA reads as TGTGCCAGTAGAGGGACAGGGGGAAGGAGCAATCAGCCCCAGCATTTT. Encoded protein: CASRGTGGRSNQPQHF.